The clone carrying this T cell receptor beta chain was observed many times. The second PCR ran about 6 to 12 cycles with a sample-barcoded 5' primer and J-beta primers. Each cDNA was tagged by a template-switch adaptor containing 12 random nucleotides. MiXCR, applied by TCRdb to the 5' RACE reads, yields one record per CDR3 protein. The sample holds about 930,000 distinct CDR3 sequences, almost 30% seen once. The data are from a study of blood T cells in healthy people across ages. The sample was also linked to a second study, of T cells of mothers and their children.

The TCR sequence derives from a woman aged 40 to 49 in good health. The sample taken for sequencing was blood.

The CDR3 sequence is CSAHGSRGSYSEQFF. DNA of the CDR3: TGCAGTGCTCATGGCTCGCGGGGCTCTTATAGTGAGCAGTTCTTC. The rearrangement uses TRBV20-1 and TRBJ2-1; weak D call: TRBD2 (6 bases). CDR1 is DFQATT, CDR2 SNEGSKA, per germline (reference sequence). Trimming took 5 bases from V and 9 from J, leaving 23 bases between them. This CDR3 is 15 amino acids long.